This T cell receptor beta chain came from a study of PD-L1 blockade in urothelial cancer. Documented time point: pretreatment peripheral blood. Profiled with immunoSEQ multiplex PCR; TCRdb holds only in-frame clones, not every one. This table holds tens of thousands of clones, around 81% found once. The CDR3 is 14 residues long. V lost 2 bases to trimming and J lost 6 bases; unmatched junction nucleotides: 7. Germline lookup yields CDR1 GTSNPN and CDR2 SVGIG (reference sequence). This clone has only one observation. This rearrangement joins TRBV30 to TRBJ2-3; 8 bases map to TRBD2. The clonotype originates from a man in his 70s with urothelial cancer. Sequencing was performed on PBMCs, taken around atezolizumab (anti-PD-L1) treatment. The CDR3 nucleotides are TGTGCCTGGAGTAAGGGACTAGTCCCCGATACGCAGTATTTT. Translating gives CAWSKGLVPDTQYF.